This entry describes one T cell receptor (beta chain). Combining a sample-barcoded 5' primer with a J-beta primer mix, a second PCR ran for about 6 to 12 cycles. TCRdb re-analysed the 5' RACE reads in MiXCR, keeping a single row per CDR3 protein. This sample has 1.5 million to 2 million distinct CDR3 sequences; about 50% occur once, and the top ten carry roughly 2.1%. This sample is drawn from a study of blood T cells in healthy people across ages. There are 11 residues in the CDR3. Germline loops: CDR1 MNHNS, CDR2 SASEGT. The V gene lost 2 bases and the J gene lost 8 bases, with 6 bases spanning the gap.

Sequences were obtained from blood. The V and J genes are TRBV6-1 and TRBJ1-2; D is undetermined. This receptor was obtained from a woman in her thirties or forties in good health. The CDR3 region has the DNA TGTGCCAGCAGTGAACTAAAGGGCTACACCTTC. This encodes CASSELKGYTF.